Reported below is one TCR beta chain. These data belong to a study of cytomegalovirus exposure and HLA in healthy donors. The PCR used 60 Vbeta and 13 Jbeta primers. Generated by immunoSEQ multiplex PCR, the TCRdb table keeps only in-frame clones and is missing some. The repertoire shows about 65,000 clones; the top ten hold roughly 15%. CDR1 MRHNA and CDR2 SNTAGT come from the germline V gene. Trimming removed 2 bases from V and 2 bases from J, with 15 bases in between. There are 17 residues in the CDR3. The chain employs TRBV6-4 and TRBJ2-2; tentatively, D is TRBD1 (6 bases). Source material: PBMCs. The sequence was obtained from a boy aged 5-17 years in good health and CMV-seronegative. This chain's CDR3 is CASSDPLTGPNTGELFF. For the CDR3, the DNA is TGTGCCAGCAGTGACCCACTGACAGGCCCCAACACCGGGGAGCTGTTTTTT.